Presented here are 22 T cell receptor beta chains from one specimen sequenced in a study of blood T cell repertoires in COVID-19. The method was immunoSEQ multiplex PCR; TCRdb's version includes in-frame clones alone and lacks a portion of them. Here the sample spans a few hundred thousand clones, more than 75% being singletons. The specimen sequenced was peripheral blood. The receptor source for this set is a human donor with acute or convalescent COVID-19. The donor label of this sample is uncertain.

The chain links TRBV5-1 to TRBJ1-2; D remains unclear. The CDR3 is 13 residues long. Trimming removed 2 bases from V and 8 bases from J, with 13 bases in between. The V gene's germline CDR1 is SGHRS and CDR2 YFSETQ. Written as DNA, the CDR3 is TGCGCCAGCAGCTTCGAGGAAACGTGGGGCTACACCTTC. Amino acids: CASSFEETWGYTF.

The chain combines TRBV19 with TRBJ2-2, with D unclear. Trimming removed 3 bases at V and 3 bases at J, with 8 bases between. CDR1 is LNHDA, CDR2 SQIVND, per germline (reference sequence). There are 14 residues in the CDR3. The CDR3, as DNA: TGTGCCAGTAGTATGGTCGCAGACACCGGGGAGCTGTTTTTT. Encoded protein: CASSMVADTGELFF. Full variable domain (rest looked up from reference TRBV19 and TRBJ2-2): DGGITQSPKYLFRKEGQNVTLSCEQNLNHDAMYWYRQDPGQGLRLIYYSQIVNDFQKGDIAEGYSVSREKKESFPLTVTSAQKNPTAFYLCASSMVADTGELFFGEGSRLTVL.

The chain joins TRBV4-2 to TRBJ2-1; TRBD2 matches 8 bases. This CDR3 contains 15 residues. Trimming removed 4 bases from V and 2 bases from J; junction bases left unmatched: 4. Germline V gene sequence: CDR1 LGHNA, CDR2 YNFKEQ. CDR3 sequence (DNA): TGTGCCAGCAGCCGAAGCGGGGGAGCCTACAATGAGCAGTTCTTC. This gives the protein CASSRSGGAYNEQFF.

The CDR3 reads CASKGGDAKNIQYF. CDR3 DNA sequence: TGCGCCAGCAAGGGCGGGGATGCCAAAAACATTCAGTACTTC. The chain employs TRBV5-1 and TRBJ2-4; the D gene is possibly TRBD2 (6 bases). The CDR3 totals 14 residues. Between the trimmed V and J ends, which lost 6 bases and 1 base, there was a span of 11 bases. From germline, CDR1 is SGHRS and CDR2 YFSETQ.

There are a few counts of this clone. V and J are TRBV4-1 and TRBJ1-2; 10 bases agree with TRBD1. J lost 2 bases, V lost 4 bases, and 7 bases had no gene match. The V gene's germline CDR1 is MGHRA and CDR2 YSYEKL. This CDR3 comprises 16 residues. The CDR3, as DNA: TGCGCCAGCAGCCCTCCAGGGACAGGGGCAAACTATGGCTACACCTTC. Amino acid sequence: CASSPPGTGANYGYTF.

This clone has a handful of counts. The V gene is TRBV24-1, the J gene TRBJ1-3; no clear D gene. Germline CDR1 KGHDR, CDR2 SFDVKD. This CDR3 is built from 17 residues. Trimming removed 0 bases at V and 0 bases at J, with 11 bases between. The CDR3 bases are TGTGCCACCAGTGATTTGGAAGGCCGGAGCTCTGGAAACACCATATATTTT. Translated, it gives CATSDLEGRSSGNTIYF.

A note on this clone: At the DNA level, this CDR3 is encoded by other sequences in the same sample as well. The chain joins TRBV12-3 or TRBV12-4 to TRBJ1-1, with D perhaps matching TRBD1 (5 bases). The CDR3 consists of 13 residues. V was clipped by 6 bases and J by 0 bases, with 8 bases between them. The CDR3, as DNA: TGTGCCAGCAGGAGACAGATGAACACTGAAGCTTTCTTT. This sequence encodes CASRRQMNTEAFF.

This chain connects TRBV7-2 to TRBJ2-5; 10 bases fit TRBD1. V shed 2 bases, J shed 2 bases, and the junction held 8 bases outside the gene matches. Germline V gene lookup returns CDR1 SGHTA and CDR2 FQGNSA. This CDR3 has 17 amino acids. This chain's CDR3 is CASSLTGTGVRQETQYF. The CDR3 DNA follows: TGTGCCAGCAGCTTAACCGGGACAGGGGTTCGTCAAGAGACCCAGTACTTC.

The sample holds one count of this clone. CDR3 in DNA: TGTGCCAGCAGCTCTGAAGAAGGACTTGCGACTAATGAAAAACTGTTTTTT. It encodes CASSSEEGLATNEKLFF. The chain combines TRBV5-4 with TRBJ1-4; D gene uncertain. Germline V gene lookup returns CDR1 SGHNT and CDR2 YYREEE (reference sequence). V gave up 3 bases and J gave up 2 bases, with 17 bases separating them. The length of the CDR3 is 17 residues.

This sequence joins TRBV20-1 and TRBJ2-3; TRBD2 agrees at 15 bases. The V and J ends lost 3 bases and 0 bases, in that order; junction bases with no gene match: 19. The germline V gene encodes CDR1 DFQATT and CDR2 SNEGSKA (reference sequence). The CDR3 spans 22 residues. The CDR3 nucleotides are TGCAGTGCTAGTCAATCTGCCGTCCCCGGACTAGCGGGGGGGAGGAGCACAGATACGCAGTATTTT. It encodes CSASQSAVPGLAGGRSTDTQYF.

The chain uses TRBV5-1 and TRBJ2-7, with 9 bases identical to TRBD1. The CDR3 spans 14 residues. CDR1 and CDR2 from the germline V gene are SGHRS and YFSETQ. The J segment lost 2 bases and the V segment lost 3 bases, leaving 3 bases of the junction unmatched. Here the CDR3 DNA reads TGCGCCAGCAGCTGGGGGGACAGGGCCTACGAGCAGTACTTC. It codes for CASSWGDRAYEQYF. The full variable domain, in which reference TRBV5-1 and TRBJ2-7 provide the parts outside the CDR3, is KAGVTQTPRYLIKTRGQQVTLSCSPISGHRSVSWYQQTPGQGLQFLFEYFSETQRNKGNFPGRFSGRQFSNSRSEMNVSTLELGDSALYLCASSWGDRAYEQYFGPGTRLTVT.

The chain combines TRBV6-1 with TRBJ2-7; no definite D call. The CDR3 has 15 amino acids. The germline CDR1 and CDR2 sequences are MNHNS and SASEGT. V lost 1 base and J 1 base, leaving 11 bases between the germline ends. The CDR3 sequence: CASSEGIAPSYEQYF. CDR3 sequence (DNA): TGTGCCAGCAGTGAAGGAATAGCCCCATCCTACGAGCAGTACTTC.

J is TRBJ2-1 and V is TRBV9; TRBD2 matches 11 bases. Germline V lookup: CDR1 SGDLS, CDR2 YYNGEE. Losses at the gene ends were 4 bases for V and 11 bases for J; bases not matched to a gene: 5. This CDR3 contains 13 residues. CDR3 residues: CASSTRLAGKQFF. CDR3 sequence (DNA): TGTGCCAGCAGCACTCGACTAGCGGGGAAGCAGTTCTTC.

This clone has just one count. This chain joins TRBV7-2 and TRBJ1-1, with TRBD1 matching over 7 bases. Germline V lookup: CDR1 SGHTA, CDR2 FQGNSA. After removal of 5 bases from V and 5 bases from J, the junction contained 14 bases not matched to a gene. The CDR3 totals 16 residues. The CDR3, as DNA: TGTGCCAGCAGCCTAGATGCATACAGGGGAGTGACTGAAGCTTTCTTT. As protein: CASSLDAYRGVTEAFF.

This chain joins TRBV5-5 and TRBJ1-6, with a possible D match to TRBD1 (6 bases). The CDR3 consists of 15 residues. The germline V gene has CDR1 SGHKS and CDR2 YYEKEE (reference sequence). Trimming removed 2 bases at V and 8 bases at J, with 14 bases between. As DNA, the CDR3 is TGTGCCAGCAGCTTAATGGCGGCAGGGGATTCACCCCTCCACTTT. Translated: CASSLMAAGDSPLHF.

The chain is built from TRBV18 and TRBJ1-6; D is undetermined. The CDR3 contains 14 residues. Trimming took 4 bases from V and 7 from J, leaving 11 bases between them. Germline CDR1 reads KGHSH; CDR2 reads LQKENI. For the CDR3, the DNA is TGTGCCAGCTCACTTACAGCCCCGAATTCACCCCTCCACTTT. This codes for CASSLTAPNSPLHF.

This chain uses TRBV12-3 or TRBV12-4 with TRBJ1-5; TRBD1 agrees at 7 bases. The V gene end was trimmed by 5 bases and the J gene end by 7 bases; junction bases not matched to a gene: 5. CDR3 length: 13 amino acids. The CDR3 spells CASSRQGRQPQHF. The CDR3 nucleotides read TGTGCCAGCAGTCGACAGGGCCGACAGCCCCAGCATTTT.

The CDR3 DNA follows: TGTGCCAGTTGGGACAGATACGCAGGAAACACCATATATTTT. It encodes CASWDRYAGNTIYF. This chain uses TRBV19 with TRBJ1-3, with TRBD1 matching 7 bases. V was clipped by 8 bases and J by 4 bases; unmatched bases: 8. Germline CDR1 is LNHDA and CDR2 is SQIVND (reference sequence). The CDR3 consists of 14 residues.

This chain joins TRBV15 and TRBJ2-1; 9 nucleotides line up with TRBD2. Germline V CDR1 and CDR2: LNHNV, YYDKDF (reference sequence). V trimming: 0 bases; J trimming: 10 bases; junction bases outside the gene matches: 13. The length of the CDR3 is 17 residues. The CDR3 loop is CATSRDPLTELAGEQFF. The CDR3 nucleotides are TGTGCCACCAGCAGAGATCCACTAACAGAACTAGCGGGCGAGCAGTTCTTC.

This chain links TRBV2 with TRBJ1-2; weak D call: TRBD1 (6 bases). The length of the CDR3 is 14 residues. Germline V gives CDR1 SNHLY, CDR2 FYNNEI. The V gene lost 6 bases and the J gene lost 2 bases, with 13 bases spanning the gap. The CDR3 protein is CASSVQGSNYGYTF. CDR3 DNA: TGTGCCAGCAGCGTACAGGGATCCAACTATGGCTACACCTTC.

Only one count was recorded for this clone. The chain carries TRBV3-1 (or the pseudogene TRBV3-2) and TRBJ1-1; D gene unclear. The V end lost 4 bases, the J end lost 5 bases, and 14 bases lay between the germline ends. This CDR3 has 14 residues. Per germline, CDR1 LGHDT and CDR2 YNNKEL (reference sequence). The CDR3 DNA is TGTGCCAGCAGCCCCAATCGAATGAGGACTGAAGCTTTCTTT. This gives the protein CASSPNRMRTEAFF.

The chain uses TRBV28 and TRBJ1-2; no clear D gene. Germline V gene lookup returns CDR1 MDHEN and CDR2 SYDVKM. The CDR3 spans 15 residues. V was shortened by 5 bases and J by 8 bases, with 21 bases between the two germline ends. DNA for the CDR3: TGTGCCAGCAGTCTCCCCCAGTCGTTGGGGAGAGGCTACACCTTC. It yields the protein CASSLPQSLGRGYTF.